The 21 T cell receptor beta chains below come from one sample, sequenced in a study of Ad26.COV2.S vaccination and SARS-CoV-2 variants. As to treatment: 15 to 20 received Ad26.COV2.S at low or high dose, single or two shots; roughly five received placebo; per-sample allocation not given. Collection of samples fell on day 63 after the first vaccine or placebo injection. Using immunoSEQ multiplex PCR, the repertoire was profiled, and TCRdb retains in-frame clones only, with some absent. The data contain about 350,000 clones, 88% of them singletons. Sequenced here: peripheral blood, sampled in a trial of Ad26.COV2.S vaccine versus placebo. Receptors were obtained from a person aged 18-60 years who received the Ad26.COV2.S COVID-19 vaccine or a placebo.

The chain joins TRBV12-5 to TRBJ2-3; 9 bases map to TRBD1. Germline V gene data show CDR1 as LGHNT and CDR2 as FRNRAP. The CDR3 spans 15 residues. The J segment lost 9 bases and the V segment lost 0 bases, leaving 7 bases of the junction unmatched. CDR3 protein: CASGLVIAGTGTQYF. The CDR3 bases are TGTGCTAGTGGTTTGGTAATCGCCGGGACAGGGACGCAGTATTTT.

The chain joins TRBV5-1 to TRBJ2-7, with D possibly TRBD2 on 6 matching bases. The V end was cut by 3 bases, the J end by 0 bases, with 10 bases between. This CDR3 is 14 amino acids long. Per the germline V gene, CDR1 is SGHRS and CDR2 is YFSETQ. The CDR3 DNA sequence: TGCGCCAGCAGCTATAGCGGTAGCTCCTACGAGCAGTACTTC. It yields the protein CASSYSGSSYEQYF.

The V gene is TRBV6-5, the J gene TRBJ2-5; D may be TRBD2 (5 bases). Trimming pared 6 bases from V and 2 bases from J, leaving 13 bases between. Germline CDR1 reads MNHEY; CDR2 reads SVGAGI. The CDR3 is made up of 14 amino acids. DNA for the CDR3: TGTGCCAGCAGACTCGCGGGCTCTCAAGAGACCCAGTACTTC. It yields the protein CASRLAGSQETQYF.

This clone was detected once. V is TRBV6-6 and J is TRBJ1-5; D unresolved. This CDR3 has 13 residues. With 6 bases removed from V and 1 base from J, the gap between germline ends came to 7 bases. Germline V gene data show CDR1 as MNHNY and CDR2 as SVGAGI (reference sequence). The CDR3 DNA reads TGTGCCAGCAGGGTTGGAAGCAATCAGCCCCAGCATTTT. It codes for CASRVGSNQPQHF.

CDR3 sequence reads: CASTTHIGTGDEKLFF. The CDR3 DNA is TGCGCCAGTACTACCCACATAGGGACAGGGGATGAAAAACTGTTTTTT. The V and J genes are TRBV4-3 and TRBJ1-4; 10 nucleotides match TRBD1. Germline V gene data show CDR1 as LGHNA and CDR2 as YSLEER. V gave up 9 bases and J gave up 6 bases; unmatched junction bases: 13. This CDR3 is built from 16 residues.

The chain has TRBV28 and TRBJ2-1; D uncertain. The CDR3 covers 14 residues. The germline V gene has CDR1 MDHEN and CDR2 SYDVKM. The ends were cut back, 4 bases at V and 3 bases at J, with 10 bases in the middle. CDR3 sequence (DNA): TGTGCCAGCAGTTCCGCTGGGAACTACAATGAGCAGTTCTTC. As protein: CASSSAGNYNEQFF.

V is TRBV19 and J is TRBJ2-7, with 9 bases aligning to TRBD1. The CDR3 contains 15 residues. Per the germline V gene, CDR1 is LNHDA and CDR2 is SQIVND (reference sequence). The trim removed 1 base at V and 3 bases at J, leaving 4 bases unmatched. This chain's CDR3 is CASSIGDRVRYEQYF. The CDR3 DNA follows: TGTGCCAGTAGTATAGGGGACAGGGTTCGCTACGAGCAGTACTTC.

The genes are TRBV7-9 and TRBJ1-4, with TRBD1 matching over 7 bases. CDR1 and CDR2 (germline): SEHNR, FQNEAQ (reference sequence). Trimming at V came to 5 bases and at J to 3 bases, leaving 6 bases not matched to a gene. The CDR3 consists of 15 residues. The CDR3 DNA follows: TGTGCCAGCAGCCCTCTGGGGACAGCTAATGAAAAACTGTTTTTT. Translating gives CASSPLGTANEKLFF.

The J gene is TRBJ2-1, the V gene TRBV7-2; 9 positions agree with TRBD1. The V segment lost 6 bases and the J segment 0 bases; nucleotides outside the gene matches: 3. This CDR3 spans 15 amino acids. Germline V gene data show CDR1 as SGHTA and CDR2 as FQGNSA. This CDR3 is CASSSGQGSYNEQFF. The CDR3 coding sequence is TGTGCCAGCAGTTCGGGACAGGGCTCCTACAATGAGCAGTTCTTC.

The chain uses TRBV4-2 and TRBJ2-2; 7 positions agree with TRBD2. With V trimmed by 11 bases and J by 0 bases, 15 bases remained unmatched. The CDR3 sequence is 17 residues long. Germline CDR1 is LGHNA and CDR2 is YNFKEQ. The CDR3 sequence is CASANGPSGANTGELFF. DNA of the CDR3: TGTGCCTCAGCCAACGGTCCCAGCGGGGCGAACACCGGGGAGCTGTTTTTT.

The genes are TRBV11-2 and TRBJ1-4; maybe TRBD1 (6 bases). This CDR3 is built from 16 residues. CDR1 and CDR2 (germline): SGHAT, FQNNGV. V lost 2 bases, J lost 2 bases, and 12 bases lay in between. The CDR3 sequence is CASSLLGGRTNEKLFF. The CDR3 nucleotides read TGTGCCAGCAGCTTACTAGGGGGTAGGACTAATGAAAAACTGTTTTTT.

In DNA, the CDR3 is TGCGCCAGCAGCCAAGAGCCAGCGGCAGACTCCTACAATGAGCAGTTCTTC. It codes for CASSQEPAADSYNEQFF. V is TRBV4-1 and J is TRBJ2-1, with D possibly being TRBD2 (5 bases). The V end lost 0 bases, the J end lost 0 bases, and 12 bases lay between the germline ends. Germline CDR1 and CDR2: MGHRA and YSYEKL. The length of the CDR3 is 17 residues.

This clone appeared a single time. CDR3 DNA: TGTGCCAGCAGCCAAGAGGGAATTAGTAACTATGGCTACACCTTC. Encoded protein: CASSQEGISNYGYTF. The V gene is TRBV3-1 (or the pseudogene TRBV3-2), the J gene TRBJ1-2; D remains ambiguous. The CDR3 has 15 amino acids. CDR1 and CDR2 (germline): LGHDT, YNNKEL (reference sequence). V was clipped by 0 bases and J by 1 base, with 9 bases between them.

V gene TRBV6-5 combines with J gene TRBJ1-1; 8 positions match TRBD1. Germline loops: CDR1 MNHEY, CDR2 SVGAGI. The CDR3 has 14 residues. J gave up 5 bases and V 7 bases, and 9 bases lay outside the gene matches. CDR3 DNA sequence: TGTGCCAGCACCCACGGCAGGGGGCAGACTGAAGCTTTCTTT. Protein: CASTHGRGQTEAFF.

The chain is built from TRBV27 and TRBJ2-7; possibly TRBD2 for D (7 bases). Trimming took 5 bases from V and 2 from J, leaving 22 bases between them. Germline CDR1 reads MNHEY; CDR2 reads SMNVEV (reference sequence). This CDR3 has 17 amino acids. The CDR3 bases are TGTGCCAGCAGTCTCGACCACGCGGGGGCGCCAACCTACGAGCAGTACTTC. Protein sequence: CASSLDHAGAPTYEQYF.

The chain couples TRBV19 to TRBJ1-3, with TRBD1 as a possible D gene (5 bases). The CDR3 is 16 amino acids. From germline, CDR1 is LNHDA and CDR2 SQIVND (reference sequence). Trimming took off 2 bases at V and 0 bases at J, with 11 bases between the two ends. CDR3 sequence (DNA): TGTGCCAGTAGTATACAGTCACAGGTCTCTGGAAACACCATATATTTT. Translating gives CASSIQSQVSGNTIYF.

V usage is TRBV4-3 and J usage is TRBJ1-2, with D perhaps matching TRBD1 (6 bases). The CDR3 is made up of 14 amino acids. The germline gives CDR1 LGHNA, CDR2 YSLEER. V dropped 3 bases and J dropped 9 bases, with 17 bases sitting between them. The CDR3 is CASSQTTGLMRYTF. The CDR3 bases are TGCGCCAGCAGCCAGACCACAGGGCTGATGCGCTACACCTTC.

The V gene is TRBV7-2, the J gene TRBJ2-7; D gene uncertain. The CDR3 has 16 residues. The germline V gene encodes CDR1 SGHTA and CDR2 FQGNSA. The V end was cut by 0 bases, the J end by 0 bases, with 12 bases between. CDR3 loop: CASSLAGSRNSYEQYF. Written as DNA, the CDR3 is TGTGCCAGCAGCTTAGCGGGTAGCCGAAACTCCTACGAGCAGTACTTC.

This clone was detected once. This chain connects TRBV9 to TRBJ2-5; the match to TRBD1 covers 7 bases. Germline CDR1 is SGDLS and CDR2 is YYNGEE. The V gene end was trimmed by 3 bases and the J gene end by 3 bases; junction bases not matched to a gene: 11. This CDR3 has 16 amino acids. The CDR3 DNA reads TGTGCCAGCAGCGGGGGAACCGGGACAGAAGAAGAGACCCAGTACTTC. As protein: CASSGGTGTEEETQYF. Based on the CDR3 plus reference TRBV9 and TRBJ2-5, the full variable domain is DSGVTQTPKHLITATGQRVTLRCSPRSGDLSVYWYQQSLDQGLQFLIQYYNGEERAKGNILERFSAQQFPDLHSELNLSSLELGDSALYFCASSGGTGTEEETQYFGPGTRLLVL.

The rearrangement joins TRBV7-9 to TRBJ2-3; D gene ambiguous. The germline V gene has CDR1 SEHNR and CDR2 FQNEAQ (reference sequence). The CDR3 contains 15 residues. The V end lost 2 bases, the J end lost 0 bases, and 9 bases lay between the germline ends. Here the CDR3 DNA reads TGTGCCAGCAGCTTATCGGGCGGAAGCACAGATACGCAGTATTTT. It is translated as CASSLSGGSTDTQYF.

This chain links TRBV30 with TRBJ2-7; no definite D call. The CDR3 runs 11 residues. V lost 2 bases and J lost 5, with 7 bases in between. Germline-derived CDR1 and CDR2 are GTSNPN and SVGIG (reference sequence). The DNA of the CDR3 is TGTGCCTGGAGTCACAAAAACGAGCAGTACTTC. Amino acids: CAWSHKNEQYF.